This record covers a single T cell receptor beta chain. The antigen is not known. The V gene's germline CDR1 is MGHRA and CDR2 YSYEKL. The junction had 7 bases not matched to a gene; V was cut back by 6 bases and J by 3 bases. This CDR3 spans 15 amino acids. The data stem from a study of blood T cells in healthy people across ages. Across the study: Template switching captured about one barcoded beta molecule per two T cells. Notes on the study in general: Unsorted PBMCs blocked a conclusive comparison of naive and antigen-experienced cells. The diversity estimates, figures obtained from one million T cells, were considered underestimates.

The use of a sample-barcoded 5' primer and a J-beta primer mix characterized a second PCR of 7 to 11 cycles. Every sample produced at least 2.5 million CDR3-containing paired-end reads. TCRdb re-derived calls from the 5' RACE reads in MiXCR, one entry per CDR3 protein. The table has about 970,000 distinct CDR3 sequences, roughly half seen once; the top ten hold about a fifth. The chain joins TRBV4-1 to TRBJ2-1, with TRBD2 identical over 8 bases. This receptor was obtained from a woman aged 60-70 years in good health. Sequenced material: blood. Here the CDR3 reads CASSQLAGSYNEQFF. For the CDR3, the DNA is TGCGCCAGCAGTCAATTAGCGGGAAGCTACAATGAGCAGTTCTTC.